The rows below give T cell receptor beta chains drawn from one sample of a study of cytomegalovirus exposure and HLA in healthy donors. Method: immunoSEQ multiplex PCR; TCRdb's copy keeps in-frame clones and lacks some. The table records 37,000 or so clones, roughly 81% of them present only once. Sequenced material: PBMCs. Receptor source: a woman aged 40 to 49 in good health and CMV-seronegative. The CDR3 runs from the conserved cysteine through the conserved F or W. D genes are given only for firm matches. Clone size is shown for a subset of rows, as once, few, many or a class of expanded clone.

D gene	J gene	V gene	clone size	CDR3 protein	CDR3 DNA
TRBD1	TRBJ2-2	TRBV25-1	NA	CASSETGDTGELFF	TGTGCCAGCAGTGAGACAGGGGACACCGGGGAGCTGTTTTTT
NA	TRBJ2-3	TRBV6-4	NA	CASSGGGADTQYF	TGTGCCAGCAGTGGGGGGGGCGCAGATACGCAGTATTTT
TRBD2	TRBJ2-2	TRBV5-1	NA	CASLPGRGGHTGELFF	TGCGCCAGCCTACCCGGTCGGGGGGGGCACACCGGGGAGCTGTTTTTT
NA	TRBJ2-3	TRBV9	NA	CASSVATRGLFSDTQYF	TGTGCCAGCAGCGTAGCAACCCGCGGACTATTCAGCGATACGCAGTATTTT
NA	TRBJ1-2	TRBV5-4	NA	CASSTGQNYGYTF	TGTGCCAGCAGCACGGGACAAAACTATGGCTACACCTTC
NA	TRBJ1-1	TRBV7-8	NA	CASSKTPNTEAFF	TGTGCCAGCAGCAAGACACCGAACACTGAAGCTTTCTTT
TRBD1	TRBJ1-6	TRBV19	NA	CASIPRDRNSPLHF	TGTGCCAGTATTCCGCGGGACAGAAATTCACCCCTCCACTTT
NA	TRBJ2-2	TRBV20-1	NA	CSASSGVELFF	TGCAGTGCTAGTTCGGGGGTGGAGCTGTTTTTT
NA	TRBJ1-5	TRBV5-6	NA	CASSLPGQPQHF	TGTGCCAGCAGCTTACCGGGGCAGCCCCAGCATTTT
TRBD1	TRBJ2-6	TRBV5-1	NA	CASSLDGTGGAGANVLTF	TGCGCCAGCAGCTTGGATGGGACAGGGGGCGCTGGGGCCAACGTCCTGACTTTC
NA	TRBJ2-4	TRBV19	NA	CASSIHHRGSGNIQYF	TGTGCCAGTAGTATCCATCATAGGGGGTCGGGAAACATTCAGTACTTC
TRBD1	TRBJ2-2	TRBV6-4	NA	CASSDTGETGELFF	TGTGCCAGCAGTGATACAGGGGAAACCGGGGAGCTGTTTTTT
TRBD1	TRBJ2-2	TRBV5-1	NA	CASRFPGTGNTGELFF	TGCGCCAGCAGGTTTCCCGGGACAGGGAACACCGGGGAGCTGTTTTTT
NA	TRBJ1-1	TRBV6-5	NA	CASSYSISGYTEAFF	TGTGCCAGCAGTTACTCGATTTCGGGGTACACTGAAGCTTTCTTT
TRBD2	TRBJ2-3	TRBV29-1	NA	CSVEGAGGLTDTQYF	TGCAGCGTTGAAGGAGCGGGGGGGCTCACAGATACGCAGTATTTT
TRBD2	TRBJ2-1	TRBV7-3	few	CASSFGTAGDNEQFF	TGTGCCAGCAGCTTCGGGACTGCGGGGGACAATGAGCAGTTCTTC
NA	TRBJ2-3	TRBV7-2	few	CASSLDHSTDTQYF	TGTGCCAGCAGCTTAGACCACTCTACAGATACGCAGTATTTT
NA	TRBJ1-3	TRBV4-1	once	CASSQRDRRLTTSGNTIYF	TGCGCCAGCAGCCAACGAGACAGAAGACTGACGACCTCTGGAAACACCATATATTTT
TRBD1	TRBJ1-6	TRBV7-2	NA	CASSRGQGAFSPLHF	TGTGCCAGCAGCCGTGGCCAGGGGGCATTTTCACCCCTCCACTTT
TRBD1	TRBJ2-5	TRBV6-5	NA	CASSLGQGIETQYF	TGTGCCAGCAGCTTAGGACAGGGAATAGAGACCCAGTACTTC
TRBD1	TRBJ2-1	TRBV6-5	NA	CASSLPGQTGDEQFF	TGTGCCAGCAGTCTACCAGGGCAGACAGGGGATGAGCAGTTCTTC
NA	TRBJ2-1	TRBV9	once	CASSVRDGLNNEQFF	TGTGCCAGCAGCGTTCGTGACGGACTCAACAATGAGCAGTTCTTC
TRBD2	TRBJ2-1	TRBV18	NA	CASSPMTSGYNEQFF	TGTGCCAGCTCACCAATGACTAGCGGTTACAATGAGCAGTTCTTC
TRBD1	TRBJ1-2	TRBV7-2	NA	CASTRDREHGYTF	TGTGCCAGCACCCGGGACAGGGAGCATGGCTACACCTTC
NA	TRBJ1-1	TRBV7-3	NA	CASSLDQGTEAFF	TGTGCCAGCAGCTTGGACCAGGGGACTGAAGCTTTCTTT
NA	TRBJ2-1	TRBV5-4	few	CASSSTGHSANEQFF	TGTGCCAGCAGCTCTACAGGACACTCGGCCAATGAGCAGTTCTTC
TRBD1	TRBJ1-6	TRBV11-2	NA	CASSLKGAWSSPLHF	TGTGCCAGCAGCTTAAAGGGGGCCTGGAGCTCACCCCTCCACTTT
TRBD1	TRBJ2-5	TRBV5-1	NA	CASSGGTGRAETQYF	TGCGCCAGCAGCGGGGGGACAGGGCGGGCGGAGACCCAGTACTTC
NA	TRBJ1-1	TRBV18	NA	CASSPKGDFEAFF	TGTGCCAGCTCACCAAAGGGGGATTTTGAAGCTTTCTTT
TRBD2	TRBJ2-3	TRBV7-9	NA	CASSLGTSGGADTQYF	TGTGCCAGCAGCTTAGGGACTAGCGGGGGGGCCGATACGCAGTATTTT
NA	TRBJ1-2	TRBV7-2	NA	CASSLGQGYGGYTF	TGTGCCAGCAGCTTAGGGCAGGGATATGGTGGCTACACCTTC
NA	TRBJ1-2	TRBV6-5	NA	CASSFGRNYGYTF	TGTGCCAGCAGTTTCGGTCGAAACTATGGCTACACCTTC
TRBD1	TRBJ2-2	TRBV18	NA	CASSPQGQGGTGELFF	TGTGCCAGCTCACCACAGGGACAGGGCGGCACCGGGGAGCTGTTTTTT
NA	TRBJ2-2	TRBV9	once	CASSVDVRDTGELFF	TGTGCCAGCAGCGTAGACGTCAGGGACACCGGGGAGCTGTTTTTT
NA	TRBJ2-2	TRBV6-6	few	CASSYPLGELFF	TGTGCCAGCAGTTACCCGTTGGGGGAGCTGTTTTTT
NA	TRBJ2-7	TRBV10-3	NA	CAISESLLRSSYEQYF	TGTGCCATCAGTGAGTCCCTGTTAAGGAGCTCCTACGAGCAGTACTTC
NA	TRBJ2-7	TRBV21-1	NA	CATLDRGSYEQYF	TGTGCCACCCTTGACAGGGGAAGCTACGAGCAGTACTTC
TRBD1	TRBJ2-5	TRBV5-1	once	CASRPALSGQGFVETQYF	TGCGCCAGCAGGCCGGCATTATCGGGACAGGGTTTTGTAGAGACCCAGTACTTC
TRBD1	TRBJ2-7	TRBV6-6	NA	CASRPRDRYYEQYF	TGTGCCAGCAGACCACGGGACAGATACTACGAGCAGTACTTC
NA	TRBJ1-1	TRBV18	NA	CASSPTVTEAFF	TGTGCCAGCTCACCAACTGTAACTGAAGCTTTCTTT
NA	TRBJ1-5	TRBV6-5	few	CASSYLGGQPQHF	TGTGCCAGCAGTTACCTGGGGGGACAGCCCCAGCATTTT
NA	TRBJ2-2	TRBV28	once	CASSLRGAGELFF	TGTGCCAGCAGTCTGCGGGGTGCCGGGGAGCTGTTTTTT
NA	TRBJ2-6	TRBV27	NA	CASSLSSFYSGANVLTF	TGTGCCAGCAGTTTATCCAGTTTTTACTCTGGGGCCAACGTCCTGACTTTC
NA	TRBJ2-2	TRBV15	NA	CATSRGRGAGGELFF	TGTGCCACCAGCAGAGGTCGGGGGGCGGGCGGGGAGCTGTTTTTT
NA	TRBJ2-3	TRBV7-3	NA	CASSSTGSDTQYF	TGTGCCAGCAGCTCCACAGGTTCGGATACGCAGTATTTT
NA	TRBJ1-6	TRBV6-1	NA	CASSLDSASRSPLHF	TGTGCCAGCAGTCTTGACAGTGCCTCACGCTCACCCCTCCACTTT